This is a list of T cell receptor beta chains from one sample in a study of T cell responses to AZD1222 COVID-19 vaccine. Profiling relied on immunoSEQ multiplex PCR, and the TCRdb table lists in-frame clones only, not all of them. The repertoire holds about 140,000 clones, with around 92% as singletons. This material consisted of peripheral blood, taken on day 0 of AZD1222 vaccination. These receptors all come from an adult in good health. The conserved cysteine and the conserved F or W are not part of the CDR3 here.

J gene,V gene,CDR3 protein
TRBJ1-5,TRBV7-2,ASSLVASLGNQPQH
TRBJ2-3,TRBV7-8,ASLGLTDTQY
TRBJ1-2,TRBV29-1,SVPWGGTRSNYGYT
TRBJ2-1,TRBV6-5,ASSSSTRAYNEQF
TRBJ2-3,TRBV5-4,ASSTGLAIGTDTQY
TRBJ2-1,TRBV15,ATSPQLGGGTNEQF
TRBJ1-1,TRBV7-9,ASSFGAGSTEAF
TRBJ2-7,TRBV7-9,ASSSRPLLGRYEQY
TRBJ2-5,TRBV9,ASSVGTQETQY
TRBJ2-7,TRBV7-9,ASSSADAGPYEQY
TRBJ1-2,TRBV2,ASSDWEGRVNYGYT
TRBJ1-1,TRBV18,ASSPSQNTEAF